The subject of this entry is one T cell receptor (beta chain). Its antigen is unknown. These data belong to a study of cytomegalovirus exposure and HLA in healthy donors. Study-level points and caveats: Some public TCRs appeared in many individuals, while most sequences were rare. TCR beta sequences reportedly predicted the HLA-A and HLA-B alleles of most subjects accurately. Earlier analysis looked at TCR beta V segments, and most were productive about 90% or about 30% of the time.

Germline CDR1 is SGHRS and CDR2 is YFSETQ. The V end was cut by 4 bases, the J end by 7 bases, with 18 bases between. CDR3 length: 16 amino acids. Donors consisted of healthy bone marrow donors. PCR used 60 Vbeta primers and 13 Jbeta primers. Here immunoSEQ multiplex PCR was the method, and the copy in TCRdb shows in-frame clones only, minus some. Here the sample spans tens of thousands of clones, approximately 75% being singletons. The sequence derives from a woman between 40 and 55 years old in good health and CMV-seronegative. The gene calls are TRBV5-1 and TRBJ1-6; a weak D match, TRBD1 (5 bases). Sequenced material: PBMCs. The CDR3 is CASSPMTQGGNSPLHF. CDR3 DNA: TGCGCCAGCAGCCCCATGACGCAGGGTGGAAATTCACCCCTCCACTTT.